This T cell receptor beta chain derives from a study of patients and donors after allogeneic stem cell transplantation. This clonotype was observed a few times. The CDR3 runs 16 residues. Germline-derived CDR1 and CDR2 are SEHNR and FQNEAQ (reference sequence). Losses at the gene ends were 0 bases for V and 6 bases for J; bases not matched to a gene: 6. TCRdb analysed the RT-PCR reads with MiXCR anew, one entry per CDR3 protein. The sample yields 410,000 or so distinct CDR3 sequences, approximately 16% seen once. The sample was blood, either unsorted or a sorted T cell fraction (not recorded which). The TCR sequence derives from a human donor who was either an allogeneic HSCT recipient or a stem cell or donor lymphocyte infusion donor (not recorded which). It is not recorded whose cells these are; they may come from a transplant donor. The rearrangement joins TRBV7-9 to TRBJ2-2, with TRBD1 identical over 8 bases. The chain's CDR3 is CASSLAQGANAGELFF. CDR3 nucleotides: TGTGCCAGCAGCTTAGCGCAGGGGGCAAACGCCGGGGAGCTGTTTTTT. Based on the CDR3 plus reference TRBV7-9 and TRBJ2-2, the full variable domain is DTGVSQNPRHKITKRGQNVTFRCDPISEHNRLYWYRQTLGQGPEFLTYFQNEAQLEKSRLLSDRFSAERPKGSFSTLEIQRTEQGDSAMYLCASSLAQGANAGELFFGEGSRLTVL.